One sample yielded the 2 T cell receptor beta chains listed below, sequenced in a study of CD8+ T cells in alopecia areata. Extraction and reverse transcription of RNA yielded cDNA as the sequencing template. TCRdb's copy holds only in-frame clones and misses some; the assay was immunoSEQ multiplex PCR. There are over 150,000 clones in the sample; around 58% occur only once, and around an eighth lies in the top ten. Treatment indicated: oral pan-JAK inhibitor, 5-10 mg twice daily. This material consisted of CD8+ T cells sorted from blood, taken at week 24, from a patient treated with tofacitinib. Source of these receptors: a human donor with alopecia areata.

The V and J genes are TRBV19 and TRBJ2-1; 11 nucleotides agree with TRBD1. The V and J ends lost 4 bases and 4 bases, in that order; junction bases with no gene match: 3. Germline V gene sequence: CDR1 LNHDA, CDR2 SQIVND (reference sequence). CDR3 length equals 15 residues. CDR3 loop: CASSKDRGPYNEQFF. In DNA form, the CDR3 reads TGTGCCAGTAGTAAGGACAGGGGGCCGTACAATGAGCAGTTCTTC.

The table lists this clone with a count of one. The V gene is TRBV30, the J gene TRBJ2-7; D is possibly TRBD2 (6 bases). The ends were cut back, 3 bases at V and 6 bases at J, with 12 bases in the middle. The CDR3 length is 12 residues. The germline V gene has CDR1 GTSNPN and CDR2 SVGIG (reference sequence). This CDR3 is CAWRDPGLEQYF. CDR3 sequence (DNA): TGTGCCTGGAGGGACCCGGGACTCGAGCAGTACTTC.